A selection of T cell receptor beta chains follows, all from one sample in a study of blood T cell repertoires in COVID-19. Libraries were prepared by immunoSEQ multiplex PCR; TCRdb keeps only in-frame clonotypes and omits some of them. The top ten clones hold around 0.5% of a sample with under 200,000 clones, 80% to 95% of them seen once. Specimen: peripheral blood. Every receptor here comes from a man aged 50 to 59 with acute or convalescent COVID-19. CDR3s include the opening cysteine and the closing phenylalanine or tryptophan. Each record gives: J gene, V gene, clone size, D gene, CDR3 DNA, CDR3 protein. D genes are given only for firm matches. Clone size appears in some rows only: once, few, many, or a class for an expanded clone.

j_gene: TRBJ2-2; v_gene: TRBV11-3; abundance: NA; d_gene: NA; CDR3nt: TGTGCCAGCAGCTTAGCCGGGGACATCGGGGAGCTGTTTTTT; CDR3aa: CASSLAGDIGELFF
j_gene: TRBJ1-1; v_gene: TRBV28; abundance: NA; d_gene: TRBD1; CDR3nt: TGTGCCAGCACGCGGGACAGCTGGAACACTGAAGCTTTCTTT; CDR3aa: CASTRDSWNTEAFF
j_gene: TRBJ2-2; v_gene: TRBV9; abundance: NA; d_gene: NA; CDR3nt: TGTGCCAGCGCCAACGGGGGGCCTCCGAACACCGGGGAGCTGTTTTTT; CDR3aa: CASANGGPPNTGELFF
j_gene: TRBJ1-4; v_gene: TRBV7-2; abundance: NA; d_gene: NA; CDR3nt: TGTGCCAGCAGCTTTTTCGGGAACGAAAAACTGTTTTTT; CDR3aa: CASSFFGNEKLFF
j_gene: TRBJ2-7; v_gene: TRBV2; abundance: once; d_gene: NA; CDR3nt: TGTGCCAGCAACCCCTCGACAGTAGGAGAGCAGTACTTC; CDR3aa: CASNPSTVGEQYF
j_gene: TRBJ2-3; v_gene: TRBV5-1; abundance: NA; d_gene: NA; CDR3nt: TGCGCCAGCAGCTTGGGATTAGCCGCAGATACGCAGTATTTT; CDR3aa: CASSLGLAADTQYF
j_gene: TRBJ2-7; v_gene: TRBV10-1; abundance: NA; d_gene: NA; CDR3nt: TGCGCCAGCAGTACTACAGGGACCGAGCAGTACTTC; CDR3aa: CASSTTGTEQYF
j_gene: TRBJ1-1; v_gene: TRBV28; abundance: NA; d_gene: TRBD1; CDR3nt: TGTGCCAGCAGGCAATCAGGGGGCACTGAAGCTTTCTTT; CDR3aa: CASRQSGGTEAFF
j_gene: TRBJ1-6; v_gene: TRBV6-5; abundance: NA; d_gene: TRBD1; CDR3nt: TGTGCCAGCAGTTACCTCGGACAGGGGAATTCACCCCTCCACTTT; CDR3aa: CASSYLGQGNSPLHF
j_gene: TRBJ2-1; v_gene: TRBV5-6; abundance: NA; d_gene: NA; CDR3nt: TGTGCCAGCAGCTTGGTGAGGGGGAAAAATGAGCAGTTCTTC; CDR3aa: CASSLVRGKNEQFF
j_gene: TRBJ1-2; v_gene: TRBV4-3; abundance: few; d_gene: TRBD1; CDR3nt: TGCGCCAGCAGCCACAGACAGGGTTCTAACTATGGCTACACCTTC; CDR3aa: CASSHRQGSNYGYTF
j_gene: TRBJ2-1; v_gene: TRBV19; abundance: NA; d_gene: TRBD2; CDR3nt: TGTGCCAGTAGTATAGATGGGGGGACTAGCGGTAACAATGAGCAGTTCTTC; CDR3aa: CASSIDGGTSGNNEQFF
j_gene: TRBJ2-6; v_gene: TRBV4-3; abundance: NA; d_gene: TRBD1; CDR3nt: TGCGCCAGCAGCCGTCCACCTGGGACAGGGGGAACTGGGGCCAACGTCCTGACTTTC; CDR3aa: CASSRPPGTGGTGANVLTF
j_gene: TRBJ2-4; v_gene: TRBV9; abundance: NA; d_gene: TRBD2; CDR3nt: TGTGCCAGCAGCGTAGGGACTAGCGGGGGGGAATATGCCATTCAGTACTTC; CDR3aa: CASSVGTSGGEYAIQYF
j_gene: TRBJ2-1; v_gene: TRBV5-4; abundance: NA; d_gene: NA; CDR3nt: TGTGCCAGCAGCTCGCGACTAGTACGCTACAATGAGCAGTTCTTC; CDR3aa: CASSSRLVRYNEQFF
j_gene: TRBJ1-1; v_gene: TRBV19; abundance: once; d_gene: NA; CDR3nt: TGTGCCAGTAGTATCGTCGAGGCGGGGGACACTGAAGCTTTCTTT; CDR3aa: CASSIVEAGDTEAFF
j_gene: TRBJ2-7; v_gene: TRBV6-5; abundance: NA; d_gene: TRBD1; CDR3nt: TGTGCCAGCACTCTGGGGGACAGGGGTTCCGAGCAGTACTTC; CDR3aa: CASTLGDRGSEQYF
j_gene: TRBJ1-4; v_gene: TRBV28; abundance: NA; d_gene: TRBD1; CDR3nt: TGTGCCACCGTACAGGGGCCCGGGGAAAAACTGTTTTTT; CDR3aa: CATVQGPGEKLFF
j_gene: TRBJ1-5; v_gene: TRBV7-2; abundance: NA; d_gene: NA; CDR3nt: TGTGCCAGCAGCTTAGACAGAACCTATCAGCCCCAGCATTTT; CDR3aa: CASSLDRTYQPQHF
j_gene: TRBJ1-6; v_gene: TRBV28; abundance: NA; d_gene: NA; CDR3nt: TGTGCCAGCAGTTATGGGTCCCAAACAGAACCCCTCCACTTT; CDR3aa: CASSYGSQTEPLHF
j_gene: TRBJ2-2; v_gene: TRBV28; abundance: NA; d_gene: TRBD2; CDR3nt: TGTGCCAGCCAGTTTGAGGGAGGGTCGAACACCGGGGAGCTGTTTTTT; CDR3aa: CASQFEGGSNTGELFF
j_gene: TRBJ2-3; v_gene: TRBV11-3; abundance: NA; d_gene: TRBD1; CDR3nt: TGTGCCAGCGCACCCGGCAGGGGACAGGGGGTAGGAGATACGCAGTATTTT; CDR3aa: CASAPGRGQGVGDTQYF
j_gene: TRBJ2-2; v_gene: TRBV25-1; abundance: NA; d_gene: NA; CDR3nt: TGTGCCAGCAGTGACGCGGGGCACCGGGAGCTGTTTTTT; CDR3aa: CASSDAGHRELFF
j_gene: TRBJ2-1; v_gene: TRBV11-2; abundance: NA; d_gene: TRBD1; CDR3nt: TGTGCCAGCAGCTTAGAACTGACAGGGGAGCTGAATGAGCAGTTCTTC; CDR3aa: CASSLELTGELNEQFF
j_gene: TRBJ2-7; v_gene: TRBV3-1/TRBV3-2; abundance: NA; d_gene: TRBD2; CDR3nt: TGTGCCAGCAGCCAAGGCCACCCGGGGGGGTCGGTAATAGGCGAGCAGTACTTC; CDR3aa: CASSQGHPGGSVIGEQYF
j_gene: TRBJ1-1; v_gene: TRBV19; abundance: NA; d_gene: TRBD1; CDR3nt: TGTGCCAGTAGTATGGGACAGGGGTCGAACACTGAAGCTTTCTTT; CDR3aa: CASSMGQGSNTEAFF
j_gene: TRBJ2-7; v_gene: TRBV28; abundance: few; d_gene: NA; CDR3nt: TGTGCCAGCAGCAAGCTTATCGGGGGTCTCTACGAGCAGTACTTC; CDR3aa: CASSKLIGGLYEQYF
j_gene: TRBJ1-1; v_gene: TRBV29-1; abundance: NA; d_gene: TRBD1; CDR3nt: TGCAGCGTGACAGGGCAGGGGACTGAAGCTTTCTTT; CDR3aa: CSVTGQGTEAFF
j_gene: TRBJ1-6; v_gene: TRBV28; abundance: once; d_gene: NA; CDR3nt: TGTGCCAGCAGTTTATCGGCAGGGAATAATTCACCCCTCCACTTT; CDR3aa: CASSLSAGNNSPLHF
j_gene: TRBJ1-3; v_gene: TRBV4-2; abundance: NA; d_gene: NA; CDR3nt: TGTGCCAGCAGCCAAGCATTCTACTCTGGAAACACCATATATTTT; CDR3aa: CASSQAFYSGNTIYF
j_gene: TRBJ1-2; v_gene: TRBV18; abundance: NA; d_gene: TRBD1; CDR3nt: TGTGCCAGCTCACAGACAGGGCGGGATGGCTACACCTTC; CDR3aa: CASSQTGRDGYTF
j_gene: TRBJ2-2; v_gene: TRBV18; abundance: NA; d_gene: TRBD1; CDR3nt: TGTGCCAGCTCACTGGGACAGGGTGGATTTGCGGCCGGGGAGCTGTTTTTT; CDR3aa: CASSLGQGGFAAGELFF
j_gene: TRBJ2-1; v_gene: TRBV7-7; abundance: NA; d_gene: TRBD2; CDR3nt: TGTGCCAGCAGCCTCCTAGCGGGAGGGTACAATGAGCAGTTCTTC; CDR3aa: CASSLLAGGYNEQFF
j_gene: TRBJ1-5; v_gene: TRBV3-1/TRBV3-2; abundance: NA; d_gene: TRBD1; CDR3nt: TGTGCCAGCAGCCAAACAGGGGGTAGTAATCAGCCCCAGCATTTT; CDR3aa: CASSQTGGSNQPQHF
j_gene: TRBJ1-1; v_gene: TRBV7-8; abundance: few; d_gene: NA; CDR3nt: TGTGCCAGCAGCTTAGACCCCGGGAGAGCGAACACTGAAGCTTTCTTT; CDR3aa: CASSLDPGRANTEAFF
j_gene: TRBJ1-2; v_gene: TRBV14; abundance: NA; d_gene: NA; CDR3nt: TGTGCCAGCAGCCAAGAGGCGACAGTCTATGGCTACACCTTC; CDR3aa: CASSQEATVYGYTF
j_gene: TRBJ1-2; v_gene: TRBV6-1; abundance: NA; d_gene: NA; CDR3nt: TGTGCCAGCAGTGAAGTAGGGAGGGTAGGGGGCTACACCTTC; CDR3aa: CASSEVGRVGGYTF
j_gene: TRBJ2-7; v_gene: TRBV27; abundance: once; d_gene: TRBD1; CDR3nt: TGTGCCAGCAGTTCAGGGGGTACTGCCTACGAGCAGTACTTC; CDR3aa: CASSSGGTAYEQYF
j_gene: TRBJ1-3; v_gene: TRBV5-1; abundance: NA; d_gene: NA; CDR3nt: TGCGCCAGCAGCACCGGGAACTCTGGAAACACCATATATTTT; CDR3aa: CASSTGNSGNTIYF
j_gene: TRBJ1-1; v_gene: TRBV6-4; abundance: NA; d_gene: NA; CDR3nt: TGTGCCAGCAGGGAGAGCTTTGACACTGAAGCTTTCTTT; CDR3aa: CASRESFDTEAFF
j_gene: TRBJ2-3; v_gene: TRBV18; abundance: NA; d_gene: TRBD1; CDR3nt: TGTGCCAGCTCACCACAGCAGGGGGATTCTACAGATACGCAGTATTTT; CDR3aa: CASSPQQGDSTDTQYF
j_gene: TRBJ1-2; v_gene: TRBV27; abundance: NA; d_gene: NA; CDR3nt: TGTGCCAGCAGTACCCGGTCTACTAACTATGGCTACACCTTC; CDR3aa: CASSTRSTNYGYTF